A single sample gave rise to the 30 T cell receptor beta chains below, sequenced in a study of T cells after yellow fever vaccination. Each CDR3 protein gets one entry after TCRdb re-called the 5' RACE reads with MiXCR. The table lists nearly 350,000 distinct CDR3 sequences, roughly 8% of them singletons. The sample was PBMCs, taken around 45 days after the first yellow fever vaccination. These TCRs come from a man aged 18 to 29 who received the YFV17D yellow fever vaccine.

V and J are TRBV11-3 and TRBJ2-4, with 8 bases lining up with TRBD1. Germline CDR1 and CDR2: SGHNT and YENEEA. This CDR3 has 14 amino acids. J was trimmed by 7 bases and V by 4 bases; bases with no gene match: 6. The CDR3 DNA reads as TGTGCCAGCAGCTCGAGCCGACAGGGGAACATTCAGTACTTC. It is translated as CASSSSRQGNIQYF.

The chain couples TRBV5-6 to TRBJ1-4; possible D gene TRBD1, 5 bases. The CDR3 covers 16 residues. Germline V gene lookup returns CDR1 SGHDT and CDR2 YYEEEE. The V gene lost 1 base and the J gene lost 2 bases, with 12 bases spanning the gap. The CDR3 bases are TGTGCCAGCAGCTTGTTGGGGGAGACGACTAATGAAAAACTGTTTTTT. It is translated as CASSLLGETTNEKLFF.

This clonotype was picked up a small number of times. V gene TRBV20-1 combines with J gene TRBJ1-2, with 8 positions matching TRBD1. The CDR3 contains 14 residues. Germline assignment: CDR1 DFQATT and CDR2 SNEGSKA (reference sequence). The V gene end was trimmed by 3 bases and the J gene end by 4 bases; junction bases not matched to a gene: 7. The CDR3 loop is CSASPTGDLYGYTF. CDR3 in DNA: TGCAGTGCTAGCCCGACAGGGGACCTCTATGGCTACACCTTC.

The genes are TRBV29-1 and TRBJ2-1; D is unclear. Germline V gene sequence: CDR1 SQVTM, CDR2 ANQGSEA. The CDR3 is 12 amino acids. The V gene lost 2 bases and the J gene lost 3 bases, with 5 bases spanning the gap. CDR3 amino acids: CSVETNYNEQFF. The CDR3 bases are TGCAGCGTTGAAACGAACTACAATGAGCAGTTCTTC.

There are a few counts of this clonotype. This chain links TRBV19 with TRBJ2-2; unclear D gene. Germline lookup yields CDR1 LNHDA and CDR2 SQIVND (reference sequence). The CDR3 is 13 residues long. V lost 5 bases, J lost 5 bases, and 9 bases lay in between. In DNA form, the CDR3 reads TGTGCCAGTAGTTCCGGGCTGACCGGGGAGCTGTTTTTT. Translating gives CASSSGLTGELFF.

This rearrangement joins TRBV6-1 to TRBJ1-1; D unclear. Trimming left V 4 bases short and J 4 bases short, with 10 bases between. This CDR3 contains 13 residues. From germline, CDR1 is MNHNS and CDR2 SASEGT. In DNA, the CDR3 is TGTGCCAGCAGTGGGAGCAGGATCACTGAAGCTTTCTTT. Translated, it gives CASSGSRITEAFF.

In this sample, this clonotype turned up a few times. The J gene is TRBJ1-3, the V gene TRBV29-1; D gene ambiguous. The germline V and J ends were trimmed by 4 bases and 0 bases, with 7 bases remaining between them. CDR3 size: 13 residues. Germline V lookup: CDR1 SQVTM, CDR2 ANQGSEA. CDR3 sequence (DNA): TGCAGCGTTGTCCCGAGCTCTGGAAACACCATATATTTT. Residues: CSVVPSSGNTIYF.

This clonotype has ten or more counts. The chain uses TRBV29-1 and TRBJ2-5; tentative D call: TRBD2 (5 bases). The CDR3 extends over 13 amino acids. Germline CDR1 is SQVTM and CDR2 is ANQGSEA. Deletions cut 2 bases from V and 3 bases from J, with 10 bases between. The CDR3, as DNA: TGCAGCGTTGAAAAGGACTTTAAAGAGACCCAGTACTTC. It yields the protein CSVEKDFKETQYF.

V and J are TRBV6-2 or TRBV6-3 and TRBJ1-2, with D unresolved. This CDR3 is 13 amino acids long. Trimming took 5 bases from V and 6 from J, leaving 13 bases between them. The V gene's germline CDR1 is MNHEY and CDR2 SVGEGT. CDR3 nucleotide sequence: TGTGCCAGCAGTCCTCGGGCAACGAATGGCTACACCTTC. It translates to CASSPRATNGYTF.

The J gene is TRBJ1-1, the V gene TRBV29-1; the match to TRBD1 covers 11 bases. This CDR3 spans 15 amino acids. Germline CDR1 is SQVTM and CDR2 is ANQGSEA. V lost 6 bases and J lost 1; bases outside the gene matches: 7. The CDR3 reads CSVARTGGANTEAFF. CDR3 coding DNA: TGCAGCGTCGCCCGGACAGGGGGCGCGAACACTGAAGCTTTCTTT.

The CDR3 sequence is CASSYRAPVQETQYF. CDR3 DNA sequence: TGTGCCAGCAGTTACAGGGCACCGGTTCAAGAGACCCAGTACTTC. This sequence joins TRBV6-5 and TRBJ2-5; D remains ambiguous. The V end was cut by 2 bases, the J end by 2 bases, with 12 bases between. From germline, CDR1 is MNHEY and CDR2 SVGAGI. This CDR3 contains 15 residues.

This clonotype has just a few counts. The chain couples TRBV20-1 to TRBJ1-5, with D tentatively TRBD1 (5 bases). V was pared by 1 base and J by 0 bases, with 16 bases between. The CDR3 length is 17 residues. Per germline, CDR1 DFQATT and CDR2 SNEGSKA (reference sequence). CDR3 sequence (DNA): TGCAGTGCTAGAGTGGGGGGTCGGGGATATAGCAATCAGCCCCAGCATTTT. Its translation: CSARVGGRGYSNQPQHF.

This chain uses TRBV6-2 or TRBV6-3 with TRBJ2-7; the D gene is possibly TRBD1 (5 bases). Germline assignment: CDR1 MNHEY and CDR2 SVGEGT. V lost 2 bases, J lost 2 bases, and 13 bases lay in between. The CDR3 contains 15 residues. CDR3 sequence reads: CASSYPQGMAYEQYF. DNA for the CDR3: TGTGCCAGCAGTTACCCCCAGGGAATGGCCTACGAGCAGTACTTC.

This clonotype came up a few times. The chain carries TRBV4-1 and TRBJ2-4; D perhaps matches TRBD2 (6 bases). Germline V lookup: CDR1 MGHRA, CDR2 YSYEKL. Trimming removed 0 bases at V and 8 bases at J, with 8 bases between. The CDR3 is 13 amino acids. The CDR3 bases are TGCGCCAGCAGCCAAGAACCGGGGGACATTCAGTACTTC. Amino acid sequence: CASSQEPGDIQYF.

The gene calls are TRBV7-2 and TRBJ2-5; TRBD2 matches at 7 bases. V gave up 2 bases and J gave up 7 bases; unmatched junction bases: 7. The CDR3 totals 14 residues. The V gene's germline CDR1 is SGHTA and CDR2 FQGNSA. This CDR3 is CASSLSGTTGTQYF. CDR3 in DNA: TGTGCCAGCAGCTTATCCGGGACTACGGGGACCCAGTACTTC.

The chain recombines TRBV2 with TRBJ1-5; D not resolved. The germline gives CDR1 SNHLY, CDR2 FYNNEI. Trimming removed 4 bases at V and 8 bases at J, with 12 bases between. There are 13 residues in the CDR3. The CDR3 region is CASSGDRREPQHF. The CDR3 nucleotides are TGTGCCAGCAGTGGCGACCGCCGCGAGCCCCAGCATTTT.

A few counts support this clonotype. CDR3 loop: CASSEEGREYEQYV. For the CDR3, the DNA is TGTGCCAGCAGTGAAGAAGGAAGGGAGTACGAGCAGTACGTC. The chain couples TRBV2 to TRBJ2-7; tentative D call: TRBD2 (5 bases). V was trimmed by 1 base and J by 4 bases, leaving 11 bases between them. Germline values: CDR1 SNHLY, CDR2 FYNNEI. The CDR3 length is 14 residues.

The chain uses TRBV29-1 and TRBJ2-7, with unresolved D. Trimming pared 0 bases from V and 4 bases from J, leaving 10 bases between. Per the germline V gene, CDR1 is SQVTM and CDR2 is ANQGSEA. CDR3 length: 13 amino acids. Here the CDR3 reads CSVEDDQVYEQYF. The CDR3 DNA sequence: TGCAGCGTTGAAGATGATCAGGTTTACGAGCAGTACTTC.

This clonotype was observed a few times. V usage is TRBV20-1 and J usage is TRBJ2-1; 9 bases line up with TRBD2. CDR3 length: 15 amino acids. The junction had 12 bases not matched to a gene; V was cut back by 6 bases and J by 6 bases. Per germline, CDR1 DFQATT and CDR2 SNEGSKA (reference sequence). The CDR3 DNA follows: TGCAGTGCATCCGGGACTAGCAGAACCGGCAATGAGCAGTTCTTC. This encodes CSASGTSRTGNEQFF.

In this sample, this clonotype turned up many times. The J gene is TRBJ2-5, the V gene TRBV7-6; unclear D gene. This CDR3 has 12 residues. Germline V gene data show CDR1 as SGHVS and CDR2 as FNYEAQ. The V end was cut by 4 bases, the J end by 5 bases, with 8 bases between. The CDR3 loop reads CASSSVGETQYF. The CDR3 DNA sequence: TGTGCCAGCAGCTCGGTCGGGGAGACCCAGTACTTC.

Many counts were recorded for this clonotype. The rearrangement uses TRBV5-6 and TRBJ2-3; no clear D. The germline V gene encodes CDR1 SGHDT and CDR2 YYEEEE. The V end was cut by 4 bases, the J end by 7 bases, with 7 bases between. CDR3 length: 11 amino acids. The CDR3 DNA follows: TGTGCCAGCAGCCACGAGAATACGCAGTATTTT. Translation gives CASSHENTQYF.

The V and J genes are TRBV27 and TRBJ1-2, with D possibly matching TRBD1 (5 bases). Germline assignment: CDR1 MNHEY and CDR2 SMNVEV (reference sequence). The CDR3 runs to 16 residues. V lost 4 bases to trimming and J lost 8 bases, with 23 bases between them. CDR3 DNA sequence: TGTGCCAGCAGTTACGGGGGTGGATCTGGGGCACAGGGCTACACCTTC. Its translation: CASSYGGGSGAQGYTF.

In this sample, this clonotype turned up a few times. The chain carries TRBV7-9 and TRBJ1-2; D is unclear. This CDR3 contains 14 residues. Germline V gene sequence: CDR1 SEHNR, CDR2 FQNEAQ (reference sequence). V dropped 1 base and J dropped 8 bases, with 14 bases sitting between them. The CDR3 loop reads CASSLDGPRMGYTF. In DNA form, the CDR3 reads TGTGCCAGCAGCTTAGACGGCCCCCGGATGGGCTACACCTTC.

This clonotype has ten or more counts. The chain uses TRBV5-1 and TRBJ2-3; 11 nucleotides align to TRBD1. Germline V gene sequence: CDR1 SGHRS, CDR2 YFSETQ. J lost 3 bases, V lost 4 bases, and 7 bases had no gene match. This CDR3 has 16 amino acids. For the CDR3, the DNA is TGCGCCAGCAGCGGTATAGGGACAGGGGGAACAGATACGCAGTATTTT. Its protein product is CASSGIGTGGTDTQYF. Variable domain in full (rest from reference TRBV5-1 and TRBJ2-3): KAGVTQTPRYLIKTRGQQVTLSCSPISGHRSVSWYQQTPGQGLQFLFEYFSETQRNKGNFPGRFSGRQFSNSRSEMNVSTLELGDSALYLCASSGIGTGGTDTQYFGPGTRLTVL.

This clonotype was detected only a few times. The gene calls are TRBV6-2 or TRBV6-3 and TRBJ2-7; 7 nucleotides agree with TRBD2. This CDR3 spans 15 amino acids. Germline CDR1 is MNHEY and CDR2 is SVGEGT. V trimming: 6 bases; J trimming: 0 bases; junction bases outside the gene matches: 8. DNA of the CDR3: TGTGCCAGCAGGTTAGCGGGCGCCACCTCCTACGAGCAGTACGTC. The encoded protein is CASRLAGATSYEQYV.

The chain joins TRBV4-3 to TRBJ2-7; a weak D match, TRBD2 (5 bases). The CDR3 covers 14 residues. Germline V lookup: CDR1 LGHNA, CDR2 YSLEER. The V gene lost 1 base and the J gene lost 6 bases, with 13 bases spanning the gap. The CDR3 sequence: CASSQAHGRGEQYF. In DNA, the CDR3 is TGCGCCAGCAGCCAAGCTCACGGCCGGGGCGAGCAGTACTTC.

The gene calls are TRBV11-2 and TRBJ2-5; D is perhaps TRBD2 (6 bases). Trimming took 10 bases from V and 4 from J, leaving 13 bases between them. Per germline, CDR1 SGHAT and CDR2 FQNNGV. There are 12 residues in the CDR3. The CDR3 nucleotides are TGTGCCACCAGACTAGTCCCAGAGACCCAGTACTTC. Its translation: CATRLVPETQYF.

This clonotype was picked up a small number of times. The gene calls are TRBV14 and TRBJ2-3, with TRBD1 as a possible D gene (7 bases). Germline V gene sequence: CDR1 SGHDN, CDR2 FVKESK. This CDR3 contains 17 residues. The germline V and J ends were trimmed by 1 base and 2 bases, with 16 bases remaining between them. The CDR3, as DNA: TGTGCCAGCAGCCAAGGTCTCGCGGGACAGAACACAGATACGCAGTATTTT. The encoded protein is CASSQGLAGQNTDTQYF.

This chain uses TRBV24-1 with TRBJ1-2, with D uncertain. This CDR3 contains 15 residues. Looked up from germline, CDR1 is KGHDR and CDR2 is SFDVKD. The germline V and J ends were trimmed by 1 base and 4 bases, with 12 bases remaining between them. The CDR3 sequence is CATSDLGSSTYGYTF. Here the CDR3 DNA reads TGTGCCACCAGTGATTTAGGCAGTTCCACCTATGGCTACACCTTC.

This clonotype was found many times. The rearrangement joins TRBV28 to TRBJ2-7, with 9 positions matching TRBD2. The V gene's germline CDR1 is MDHEN and CDR2 SYDVKM. V shed 5 bases and J 2 bases; nucleotides not matched to a gene: 7. CDR3 size: 15 residues. The chain's CDR3 is CASSPPRGGTYEQYF. In DNA form, the CDR3 reads TGTGCCAGCAGTCCCCCGCGGGGGGGAACCTACGAGCAGTACTTC.